What follows describes a single TCR beta chain. These data belong to a study of PD-L1 blockade in urothelial cancer. Study-wide background: Dosed intravenously at 1,200 mg every 3 weeks, atezolizumab was initiated by patients at some point between 2014 and 2016. Male patients with bladder-origin urothelial cancer numbered about 90% of the roughly 29.

There are 11 residues in the CDR3. V lost 9 bases and J 6 bases, leaving 9 bases between the germline ends. The V gene's germline CDR1 is MDHEN and CDR2 SYDVKM. Sequenced by immunoSEQ multiplex PCR; TCRdb stores in-frame clones only, minus some. The sample contains about 100,000 clones, about 90% of which appear only once. This material consisted of PBMCs, taken around atezolizumab (anti-PD-L1) treatment. The clonotype originates from a woman older than 75 with urothelial cancer. The V and J genes are TRBV28 and TRBJ1-3; maybe TRBD1 (5 bases). Written as DNA, the CDR3 is TGTGCCAGTCGACAGATAAACACCATATATTTT. Translation: CASRQINTIYF.